This TCR beta chain came from a study of T cells in Graves' hyperthyroidism and ophthalmopathy. Study results and limitations: Most clonotypes that expanded in the thyroid above 0.001 also showed up in blood. Separating ophthalmopathy from stable hyperthyroidism was achieved by a 13 V-J model.

CDR1 and CDR2 from the germline V gene are GTSNPN and SVGIG (reference sequence). The CDR3 consists of 12 residues. The ends were cut back, 1 base at V and 2 bases at J, with 6 bases in the middle. Amplification yielded TCR beta CDR3 regions, with RNA transcripts as the source. A first-round RT-PCR of the TCR CDR3 used the HTBI primer set. MiXCR was run by TCRdb on the multiplex PCR reads, yielding one entry per CDR3 protein. The top ten hold about a sixth of the sample, which has some 360,000 distinct CDR3 sequences, around a sixth seen once. Clinical symptoms, serum thyroxine and TRAb, thyroid ultrasound and orbital computed tomography together formed the diagnostic basis. In its sample, this clonotype was seen many times. No antigen is known for it.

This chain uses TRBV30 with TRBJ2-7; D is possibly TRBD1 (5 bases). This clonotype was obtained from a woman aged 40 to 49 with Graves' ophthalmopathy. The material sequenced was blood. CDR3 sequence (DNA): TGTGCCTGGAGTGAGGGGACCTACGAGCAGTACTTC. Its translation is CAWSEGTYEQYF.